In its sample, the clone carrying this T cell receptor (beta chain) was seen a few times. The sample belongs to a study of T-cell memory formation after mild COVID-19. This CDR3 has 15 amino acids. Trimming removed 4 bases from V and 7 bases from J; junction bases left unmatched: 6. The germline V gene has CDR1 SGHRS and CDR2 YFSETQ. TCRdb passed the 5' RACE reads through MiXCR, listing each CDR3 protein once. The table lists 350,000 to 450,000 distinct CDR3 sequences, 25% to 30% of them singletons. The chain has TRBV5-1 and TRBJ2-7, with 15 bases aligning to TRBD2. The specimen was PBMCs or a T cell subset sorted from them (not recorded which). The sequence was collected from an adult woman who had mild COVID-19 (a few samples of this study predate the infection). Cell type and time point are not known. CDR3 coding DNA: TGCGCCAGCAGCACCGGGACTAGCGGGGGGTCTGAGCAGTACTTC. Translated, it gives CASSTGTSGGSEQYF.